A selection of T cell receptor beta chains follows, all from one sample in a study of molecular identifiers for immune sequencing clone quantification. TCRdb reprocessed the PCR reads with MiXCR, giving one entry per CDR3 protein. The sample includes about 640,000 distinct CDR3 sequences, roughly 21% of them seen just once. The sequenced sample consisted of naive CD8+ T cells from blood, with Jurkat cell RNA spiked in. The receptor source for this set is a human donor in good health. Some libraries in this study had Jurkat cell RNA spiked in. Both conserved end residues are part of each CDR3. D genes are given only for firm matches. Some rows mark clone size as missing; the rest say once, few, many or name a class of expanded clone.

>many|TRBJ1-5|.|TRBV24-1
TGTGCCACCAGTGATTCCTCAGACAGAGACAATCAGCCCCAGCATTTT
CATSDSSDRDNQPQHF
>many|TRBJ1-1|.|TRBV30
TGTGCCTGGAGTGTACTGGGCACTGAAGCTTTCTTT
CAWSVLGTEAFF
>few|TRBJ2-7|.|TRBV4-3
TGCGCCAGCAGCCAAGTATCCGGAGCCTACGAGCAGTACTTC
CASSQVSGAYEQYF
>few|TRBJ1-5|.|TRBV6-7
TGTGCCAGCACTAAGCGACCTAGGGCTGGGGCCAATCAGCCCCAGCATTTT
CASTKRPRAGANQPQHF
>.|TRBJ2-7|TRBD1|TRBV9
TGTGCCAGCAGCGCGGCGGGACAGGGCTACGAGCAGTACTTC
CASSAAGQGYEQYF
>.|TRBJ2-5|.|TRBV10-3
TGCGCCATCGGTGATGGGGCAGGCCTACAAGAGACCCAGTACTTC
CAIGDGAGLQETQYF
>many|TRBJ1-5|.|TRBV19
TGTGCCAGTAGTATAGTTGGGGGACAGCCCCAGCATTTT
CASSIVGGQPQHF
>few|TRBJ2-2|TRBD2|TRBV6-6
TGTGCCAGCAGTCGAGGACTAGCGAAACCCCACGGGGAGCTGTTTTTT
CASSRGLAKPHGELFF
>many|TRBJ2-1|.|TRBV6-6
TGTGCCAGCAGTCACGGGACCGGTGAGCAGTTCTTC
CASSHGTGEQFF
>many|TRBJ2-6|TRBD1|TRBV24-1
TGTGCCACCAGTGACACGGACAGGGGCTATGGGGCCAACGTCCTGACTTTC
CATSDTDRGYGANVLTF
>many|TRBJ2-3|.|TRBV15
TGTGCCATCGGCGGGGAAAGGACAGATACGCAGTATTTT
CAIGGERTDTQYF
>many|TRBJ1-1|TRBD1|TRBV7-2
TGTGCCAGCAGCTTAGCCGGGACAGGGGGCCCCAGGACTGAAGCTTTCTTT
CASSLAGTGGPRTEAFF
>many|TRBJ2-7|TRBD1|TRBV20-1
TGCAGTGCTAGTCTGGGACAGGCCTACGAGCAGTACTTC
CSASLGQAYEQYF
>many|TRBJ2-7|TRBD1|TRBV20-1
TGCAGTGCCCGAAGCACCGGGACAGCCTCCTACGAGCAGTACTTC
CSARSTGTASYEQYF
>many|TRBJ2-3|TRBD1|TRBV7-9
TGTGCCAGCAGCCCCGGACAGGTTGCTAGCACAGATACGCAGTATTTT
CASSPGQVASTDTQYF
>.|TRBJ2-7|.|TRBV19
TGTGCCAGTAGTATAGGGTCCCGGGGCATCGACGAGCAGTACTTC
CASSIGSRGIDEQYF
>many|TRBJ2-7|.|TRBV6-5
TGTGCCAGCAGTGACGCCGCCTACGAGCAGTACTTC
CASSDAAYEQYF
>many|TRBJ1-5|TRBD1|TRBV20-1
TGCAGTGCTACGCCTCCAGGACAGGGGCCGAGGGGCAATCAGCCCCAGCATTTT
CSATPPGQGPRGNQPQHF
>.|TRBJ1-6|.|TRBV20-1
TGCAGTGTCATACCGGGTGCCAGAAATTCACCCCTCCACTTT
CSVIPGARNSPLHF
>many|TRBJ1-5|.|TRBV15
TGTGCCACCAGCAGGCCGCTGATGGGGCATGAAGCCCTCGTTAGAGTCAATCAGCCCCAGCATTTT
CATSRPLMGHEALVRVNQPQHF
>many|TRBJ2-3|TRBD2|TRBV20-1
TGCAGTGCTAGTCCCTACGCCACTAGCGGCCCTAGCACAGATACGCAGTATTTT
CSASPYATSGPSTDTQYF
>many|TRBJ2-7|TRBD2|TRBV30
TGTGCCTGGAGCCCCGGGACTAGCGGGAGTAACCCCTACGAGCAGTACTTC
CAWSPGTSGSNPYEQYF
>many|TRBJ2-1|.|TRBV28
TGTGCCAGCAGTCCCGCTCGCCAGGAGGTGCCGGATGAGCAGTTCTTC
CASSPARQEVPDEQFF
>many|TRBJ2-5|.|TRBV7-3
TGTGCCAGCAACCCGAGGGGTTTCGAGACCCAGTACTTC
CASNPRGFETQYF
>many|TRBJ1-1|TRBD1|TRBV14
TGTGCCAGCAGCCAGACAGGGATATACACTGAAGCTTTCTTT
CASSQTGIYTEAFF
>many|TRBJ1-3|TRBD1|TRBV7-9
TGTGCCAGCAGCTCGGGGACAGACAACACCATATATTTT
CASSSGTDNTIYF
>.|TRBJ2-7|.|TRBV7-9
TGTGCCAGCAGCCCGAGCGGGCGCTACGAGCAGTACTTC
CASSPSGRYEQYF
>.|TRBJ2-3|TRBD2|TRBV3-1
TGTGCCAGCAGCCAGGCTAGCGGGAGCTCTCCAACAGATACGCAGTATTTT
CASSQASGSSPTDTQYF
>few|TRBJ2-1|.|TRBV3-2
TGTGCCAGCGGCGGGACTTTCTACAATGAGCAGTTCTTC
CASGGTFYNEQFF
>few|TRBJ2-2|.|TRBV6-2/TRBV6-3
TGTGCCAGCAGTTACCACCTGTGGTCCGGGGAGCTGTTTTTT
CASSYHLWSGELFF
>many|TRBJ2-3|.|TRBV24-1
TGTGCCACCAGTGATAACACAATTCACCGGGACCAGAAAAACACAGATACGCAGTATTTT
CATSDNTIHRDQKNTDTQYF
>many|TRBJ2-2|.|TRBV7-9
TGTGCCAGCAGCTTAGCGGACAAGACCGGGGAGCTGTTTTTT
CASSLADKTGELFF
>many|TRBJ2-2|.|TRBV19
TGTGCCAGTAGCGCGGACTTCTACACCACCGGGGAGCTGTTTTTT
CASSADFYTTGELFF
>many|TRBJ2-3|.|TRBV19
TGTGCCAGTAGTTTTGGGGGCGGGTCAGATACGCAGTATTTT
CASSFGGGSDTQYF
>many|TRBJ2-3|.|TRBV5-1
TGCGCCAGCAGCTTGGACCGGGGTCGCACAGATACGCAGTATTTT
CASSLDRGRTDTQYF
>many|TRBJ2-7|TRBD1|TRBV4-2
TGTGCCAGCAGCCAAGTAGGGACAGACGTACTGGAGCAGTACTTC
CASSQVGTDVLEQYF
>.|TRBJ2-2|TRBD1|TRBV6-5
TGTGCCAGCAGTCAAACCGGGACAGCGAACACCGGGGAGCTGTTTTTT
CASSQTGTANTGELFF
>many|TRBJ2-3|TRBD2|TRBV19
TGTGCCAGTAATCACGGACTAGCGGGGTCCACGCAGTATTTT
CASNHGLAGSTQYF
>few|TRBJ2-7|.|TRBV19
TGTGCCAGTAGTATTTCGGGGGACACCTCCTACGAGCAGTACTTC
CASSISGDTSYEQYF
>many|TRBJ1-1|TRBD1|TRBV27
TGTGCCAGCAGTTTATTCCCCGGGACAGGGGGTGAGAGCACTGAAGCTTTCTTT
CASSLFPGTGGESTEAFF
>many|TRBJ2-7|TRBD2|TRBV7-2
TGTGCCAGCAGCCAATGGACTAGCGGGAGCGAGCAGTACTTC
CASSQWTSGSEQYF
>many|TRBJ1-1|.|TRBV27
TGTGCCAGCAGCATACAGCTGAACACTGAAGCTTTCTTT
CASSIQLNTEAFF
>many|TRBJ2-7|.|TRBV20-1
TGCAGTGCGCGGGACTCCGAAACCTACGAGCAGTACTTC
CSARDSETYEQYF
>many|TRBJ2-3|TRBD2|TRBV28
TGTGCCAGCAGTTTCCCGACTAGCGGGGACAGAGATACGCAGTATTTT
CASSFPTSGDRDTQYF
>many|TRBJ2-1|TRBD2|TRBV4-3
TGCGCCAGCAGCCCTAGCGGGAGGGGTCCAAGTGATGAGCAGTTCTTC
CASSPSGRGPSDEQFF